Sequencing of this TCR beta chain was carried out in a study of cytomegalovirus exposure and HLA in healthy donors. Study results and caveats: Cytomegalovirus association was listed for about 180 TCR beta chains.

To note about this clone: Its antigen is undetermined.

Sequencing used immunoSEQ multiplex PCR; TCRdb keeps in-frame clones, though not all of them. The profile shows some 290,000 clones, 88% of them singletons. Germline V gene sequence: CDR1 MGHRA, CDR2 YSYEKL. The CDR3 consists of 16 residues. V dropped 1 base and J dropped 2 bases, with 14 bases sitting between them. The sample comprised PBMCs. The clonotype was recovered from a man aged 25 to 40 in good health and CMV-seronegative. The chain combines TRBV4-1 with TRBJ2-5, with no clear D. The CDR3 DNA follows: TGCGCCAGCAGCCAAGTTGTAGTTCTCCTACAAGAGACCCAGTACTTC. Protein product: CASSQVVVLLQETQYF.